This T cell receptor beta chain was recorded in a study of T-cell reconstitution after alpha-beta-depleted transplantation in children. Regarding the study as a whole: Diversity and T-cell counts at one year after transplant derived mostly from new T cells. About two months after transplant, alpha-beta T cells reportedly came from several hundred expanded graft clones.

CDR1 SEHNR and CDR2 FQNEAQ come from the germline V gene (reference sequence). V was cut by 9 bases and J by 5 bases, with 22 bases left in between. The CDR3 sequence is 16 residues long. Using unique molecular identifiers, the investigators prepared the TCRbeta library. TCRdb used MiXCR to reprocess the PCR reads, holding one entry per CDR3 protein. The sample carries 70,000 to 95,000 distinct CDR3 sequences, 15% to 17% recorded once. About this clonotype: Antigen: not known.

The TCR was taken from a male patient aged 2 to 10 who had a stem cell transplant for acute lymphoblastic leukemia, so the T cells may come from the graft donor. Material: PBMCs, mostly from graft donor cells, obtained 180 days after TCRalphabeta/CD19-depleted stem cell transplant. The chain employs TRBV7-9 and TRBJ2-2; the D gene could be TRBD1 or TRBD2 (6 bases each). Here the CDR3 DNA reads TGTGCCAGAGCAGAAATCAGAACAGGGAGGACCGGGGAGCTGTTTTTT. This gives the protein CARAEIRTGRTGELFF.